The 29 T cell receptor beta chains reported below all come from one sample, sequenced in a study of cytomegalovirus exposure and HLA in healthy donors. TCRdb's copy holds only in-frame clones and misses some; the assay was immunoSEQ multiplex PCR. The profile shows more than 90,000 clones, about 83% of them singletons. The source material was PBMCs. These receptors were collected from a man younger than 35 in good health and CMV-seronegative.

V is TRBV30 and J is TRBJ1-1, with D possibly being TRBD1 (5 bases). CDR1 and CDR2 from the germline V gene are GTSNPN and SVGIG (reference sequence). CDR3 length: 14 residues. Trimming took off 3 bases at V and 0 bases at J, with 11 bases between the two ends. CDR3 nucleotides: TGTGCCTGGAGGGCAGGGCACATGAACACTGAAGCTTTCTTT. Translating gives CAWRAGHMNTEAFF. Using reference TRBV30 and TRBJ1-1 for the parts outside the CDR3, the full variable domain is SQTIHQWPATLVQPVGSPLSLECTVEGTSNPNLYWYRQAAGRGLQLLFYSVGIGQISSEVPQNLSASRPQDRQFILSSKKLLLSDSGFYLCAWRAGHMNTEAFFGQGTRLTVV.

V gene TRBV6-6 combines with J gene TRBJ2-7; no reliable D call. Germline V gene lookup returns CDR1 MNHNY and CDR2 SVGAGI (reference sequence). V was trimmed by 6 bases and J by 7 bases, leaving 13 bases between them. CDR3 length: 12 amino acids. CDR3 residues: CASSPNLWEQYF. In nucleotides, the CDR3 is TGTGCCAGCAGCCCCAACCTATGGGAGCAGTACTTC.

With respect to this clone: An end of the junction does not agree with germline; a read error may underlie this. The gene calls are TRBV5-1 and TRBJ1-2; D remains unclear. The germline V gene has CDR1 SGHRS and CDR2 YFSETQ. The CDR3 runs 14 residues. The CDR3 DNA reads as TGTGCCAGCAGCTACCGGACCCACCGGGAGGGCTACACCTTC. Protein sequence: CASSYRTHREGYTF.

This clone was detected only once. The V gene is TRBV19, the J gene TRBJ1-1; D is unclear. CDR3 length equals 14 residues. Germline V lookup: CDR1 LNHDA, CDR2 SQIVND (reference sequence). V gave up 1 base and J gave up 2 bases, with 8 bases separating them. CDR3 sequence (DNA): TGTGCCAGTAGTATAGGGGCCCGAAACACTGAAGCTTTCTTT. Protein product: CASSIGARNTEAFF.

The chain couples TRBV11-3 to TRBJ2-7; the D gene is possibly TRBD1 (6 bases). Germline V gene data show CDR1 as SGHNT and CDR2 as YENEEA. Trimming shortened V by 8 bases and J by 2 bases, and 10 bases separated the two germline ends. This CDR3 has 12 amino acids. The CDR3 sequence: CASGRGPYEQYF. In DNA, the CDR3 is TGTGCCAGCGGCAGGGGTCCCTACGAGCAGTACTTC.

The sample holds many counts of this clone. J is TRBJ1-2 and V is TRBV7-8, with D unresolved. V was shortened by 5 bases and J by 5 bases, with 15 bases between the two germline ends. The CDR3 runs to 14 residues. Per the germline V gene, CDR1 is SGHVS and CDR2 is FQNEAQ. This CDR3 is CASSPEGAGYGYTF. Written as DNA, the CDR3 is TGTGCCAGCAGCCCCGAGGGAGCGGGGTATGGCTACACCTTC. Using reference TRBV7-8 and TRBJ1-2 for the parts outside the CDR3, the full variable domain is GAGVSQSPRYKVAKRGQDVALRCDPISGHVSLFWYQQALGQGPEFLTYFQNEAQLDKSGLPSDRFFAERPEGSVSTLKIQRTQQEDSAVYLCASSPEGAGYGYTFGSGTRLTVV.

This clone is a singleton in its sample. V gene TRBV9 combines with J gene TRBJ2-3; 9 nucleotides agree with TRBD2. The CDR3 length is 19 residues. From germline, CDR1 is SGDLS and CDR2 YYNGEE. The V and J ends lost 4 bases and 2 bases, in that order; junction bases with no gene match: 17. The CDR3 here is CASSPEIGFGGRATDTQYF. CDR3 in DNA: TGTGCCAGCAGCCCAGAAATTGGTTTTGGCGGGAGGGCCACAGATACGCAGTATTTT.

V gene TRBV5-1 combines with J gene TRBJ1-4; 7 nucleotides align to TRBD1. CDR1 is SGHRS and CDR2 is YFSETQ in the germline V gene. This CDR3 is built from 14 residues. The V and J ends lost 3 bases and 7 bases, in that order; junction bases with no gene match: 6. The CDR3 loop is CASSWKGAREKLFF. CDR3 bases: TGCGCCAGCAGCTGGAAGGGGGCGCGTGAAAAACTGTTTTTT. The full variable domain, in which reference TRBV5-1 and TRBJ1-4 provide the parts outside the CDR3, is KAGVTQTPRYLIKTRGQQVTLSCSPISGHRSVSWYQQTPGQGLQFLFEYFSETQRNKGNFPGRFSGRQFSNSRSEMNVSTLELGDSALYLCASSWKGAREKLFFGSGTQLSVL.

DNA for the CDR3: TGTGCCAGTAGTAGCGGACAGGGGGTCAACACTGAAGCTTTCTTT. This sequence encodes CASSSGQGVNTEAFF. This rearrangement joins TRBV19 to TRBJ1-1, with 10 bases fitting TRBD1. The V and J ends lost 4 bases and 2 bases, in that order; junction bases with no gene match: 4. The germline V gene has CDR1 LNHDA and CDR2 SQIVND (reference sequence). There are 15 residues in the CDR3.

The chain employs TRBV30 and TRBJ1-2, with 7 bases that match TRBD1. Unmatched junction bases numbered 12, after V lost 5 bases and J lost 3 bases. CDR3 length equals 15 residues. Germline-derived CDR1 and CDR2 are GTSNPN and SVGIG (reference sequence). As DNA, the CDR3 is TGTGCCTGGCGACCCTCAGGGCAGGGGGACTATGGCTACACCTTC. Its protein is CAWRPSGQGDYGYTF.

This clone came up once. The chain links TRBV30 to TRBJ2-5, with TRBD2 identical over 10 bases. The germline V gene encodes CDR1 GTSNPN and CDR2 SVGIG (reference sequence). With V trimmed by 2 bases and J by 4 bases, 7 bases remained unmatched. This CDR3 comprises 15 residues. The CDR3: CAWSSSGGATETQYF. CDR3 sequence (DNA): TGTGCCTGGAGTTCTAGCGGGGGAGCGACAGAGACCCAGTACTTC.

The rearrangement uses TRBV20-1 and TRBJ2-1, with D uncertain. CDR1 and CDR2 (germline): DFQATT, SNEGSKA (reference sequence). This CDR3 contains 11 residues. The V gene lost 6 bases and the J gene lost 0 bases, with 3 bases spanning the gap. CDR3 in amino acids: CSARSYNEQFF. In DNA, the CDR3 is TGCAGTGCCCGCTCCTACAATGAGCAGTTCTTC.

The chain employs TRBV11-2 and TRBJ2-7; D not resolved. This CDR3 comprises 12 residues. Looked up from germline, CDR1 is SGHAT and CDR2 is FQNNGV. V lost 6 bases to trimming and J lost 2 bases, with 8 bases between them. For the CDR3, the DNA is TGTGCCAGCAGTTTTACACCCTACGAGCAGTACTTC. Translation: CASSFTPYEQYF.

The CDR3 reads CASSQGQGARETQYF. The CDR3 coding sequence is TGTGCCAGCAGCCAGGGACAGGGGGCTCGAGAGACCCAGTACTTC. The rearrangement links TRBV11-3 to TRBJ2-5; 12 bases match TRBD1. CDR1 and CDR2 (germline): SGHNT, YENEEA. The J segment lost 4 bases and the V segment lost 5 bases, leaving 5 bases of the junction unmatched. The CDR3 is 15 residues long.

This CDR3 is CASSPGTGTDNEQFF. The DNA of the CDR3 is TGTGCCAGCAGCCCTGGGACAGGGACGGACAATGAGCAGTTCTTC. V gene TRBV7-9 combines with J gene TRBJ2-1; 9 nucleotides align to TRBD1. The germline CDR1 and CDR2 sequences are SEHNR and FQNEAQ (reference sequence). V shed 5 bases, J shed 5 bases, and the junction held 7 bases outside the gene matches. The CDR3 is made up of 15 amino acids.

The rearrangement links TRBV6-5 to TRBJ2-7, with D uncertain. V was cut by 3 bases and J by 4 bases, with 19 bases left in between. The CDR3 consists of 16 residues. CDR1 and CDR2 (germline): MNHEY, SVGAGI. This CDR3 reads CASSYLAAGSHYEQYF. The CDR3 nucleotides are TGTGCCAGCAGTTATTTGGCGGCCGGCAGTCATTACGAGCAGTACTTC.

The V call is TRBV7-9, the J call TRBJ2-1, with D maybe TRBD1 (5 bases). Between the trimmed V and J ends, which lost 5 bases and 0 bases, there was a span of 14 bases. The CDR3 is made up of 16 amino acids. Per the germline V gene, CDR1 is SEHNR and CDR2 is FQNEAQ (reference sequence). As DNA, the CDR3 is TGTGCCAGCAGCGCACAGGCCTCTAGCTCCTACAATGAGCAGTTCTTC. Protein: CASSAQASSSYNEQFF.

This clone was picked up one time. This same CDR3 is encoded by further DNA sequences in the sample. V is TRBV29-1 and J is TRBJ2-1, with a possible D match to TRBD2 (6 bases). Germline lookup yields CDR1 SQVTM and CDR2 ANQGSEA. Trimming stripped 4 bases from V and 0 bases from J, with 7 bases between. This CDR3 is built from 13 residues. CDR3 nucleotides: TGCAGCGTTGTCGGGAGCTCCTACAATGAGCAGTTCTTC. Protein: CSVVGSSYNEQFF.

The V gene is TRBV19, the J gene TRBJ1-2, with D maybe TRBD1 (5 bases). CDR1 and CDR2 (germline): LNHDA, SQIVND (reference sequence). The CDR3 has 15 residues. V shed 4 bases and J shed 5 bases, with 17 bases lying between them. The CDR3 loop is CASSTPGYGEYGYTF. CDR3 DNA sequence: TGTGCCAGTAGTACCCCAGGGTATGGAGAATATGGCTACACCTTC.

This rearrangement joins TRBV27 to TRBJ1-2, with 11 bases aligning to TRBD1. This CDR3 contains 15 residues. CDR1 is MNHEY and CDR2 is SMNVEV in the germline V gene (reference sequence). V shed 9 bases and J 7 bases; nucleotides not matched to a gene: 13. The CDR3 bases are TGTGCCAGTGGGACAGGGGGTTCCCCGACGGGTGGCTACACCTTC. Protein product: CASGTGGSPTGGYTF.

V is TRBV9 and J is TRBJ2-2, with 9 bases identical to TRBD1. Germline V lookup: CDR1 SGDLS, CDR2 YYNGEE. The J segment lost 6 bases and the V segment lost 0 bases, leaving 3 bases of the junction unmatched. This CDR3 region has 15 residues. The CDR3 sequence is CASSVGQGVPGELFF. The CDR3 nucleotides read TGTGCCAGCAGCGTAGGACAGGGGGTACCCGGGGAGCTGTTTTTT.

The chain joins TRBV9 to TRBJ1-2, with TRBD1 matching 8 bases. The CDR3 contains 16 residues. Germline assignment: CDR1 SGDLS and CDR2 YYNGEE. J lost 0 bases, V lost 5 bases, and 9 bases had no gene match. This chain's CDR3 is CASSRTGKGTNYGYTF. The CDR3 coding sequence is TGTGCCAGCAGTAGGACAGGGAAGGGGACTAACTATGGCTACACCTTC.

The chain employs TRBV10-3 and TRBJ1-4; 7 bases are a match to TRBD1. Looked up from germline, CDR1 is ENHRY and CDR2 is SYGVKD. With V trimmed by 6 bases and J by 1 base, 11 bases remained unmatched. CDR3 length: 17 amino acids. The CDR3 spells CAISDAPPGGTNEKLFF. CDR3 nucleotide sequence: TGTGCCATCAGCGATGCCCCCCCAGGGGGAACTAATGAAAAACTGTTTTTT.

V and J are TRBV2 and TRBJ1-1; D unclear. CDR3 length: 13 amino acids. Per the germline V gene, CDR1 is SNHLY and CDR2 is FYNNEI. V lost 3 bases to trimming and J lost 0 bases, with 5 bases between them. The DNA for the CDR3 is TGTGCCAGCAGTGACAGTGTGAACACTGAAGCTTTCTTT. This gives the protein CASSDSVNTEAFF.

The gene calls are TRBV18 and TRBJ1-1; D call uncertain. V gave up 2 bases and J gave up 1 base, with 14 bases separating them. The V gene's germline CDR1 is KGHSH and CDR2 LQKENI. This CDR3 contains 16 residues. CDR3 sequence: CASSPTVGKGNTEAFF. The DNA of the CDR3 is TGTGCCAGCTCACCAACCGTCGGGAAAGGGAACACTGAAGCTTTCTTT. Filled out from reference TRBV18 and TRBJ1-1, the complete variable domain reads NAGVMQNPRHLVRRRGQEARLRCSPMKGHSHVYWYRQLPEEGLKFMVYLQKENIIDESGMPKERFSAEFPKEGPSILRIQQVVRGDSAAYFCASSPTVGKGNTEAFFGQGTRLTVV.

This clone was picked up one time. The J gene is TRBJ1-5, the V gene TRBV19; 9 bases map to TRBD1. There are 15 residues in the CDR3. CDR1 is LNHDA, CDR2 SQIVND, per germline (reference sequence). V was pared by 5 bases and J by 6 bases, with 8 bases of the junction left unmatched. CDR3 sequence: CASSAQGARVQPQHF. CDR3 bases: TGTGCCAGTAGTGCACAGGGGGCGCGAGTTCAGCCCCAGCATTTT.

This chain uses TRBV12-5 with TRBJ2-3; D is ambiguous. Germline CDR1 is LGHNT and CDR2 is FRNRAP. The CDR3 extends over 12 amino acids. V lost 4 bases to trimming and J lost 6 bases, with 8 bases between them. CDR3 nucleotide sequence: TGTGCTAGTGGTTCGACCAGGGATACGCAGTATTTT. Translating gives CASGSTRDTQYF.

The chain combines TRBV10-3 with TRBJ2-7, with 10 bases that match TRBD2. V shed 10 bases, J shed 0 bases, and the junction held 6 bases outside the gene matches. The CDR3 is 14 residues long. Germline CDR1 reads ENHRY; CDR2 reads SYGVKD. For the CDR3, the DNA is TGTGCCACCTCGAGCGGGGGGGACTCCTACGAGCAGTACTTC. Translation: CATSSGGDSYEQYF.

This chain connects TRBV9 to TRBJ1-4; 9 positions agree with TRBD1. The CDR3 is made up of 13 amino acids. With 4 bases clipped from V and 13 bases from J, the junction kept 8 bases outside the gene matches. Per germline, CDR1 SGDLS and CDR2 YYNGEE. CDR3 region: CASSTRQGERLFF. The CDR3 DNA follows: TGTGCCAGCAGCACCCGACAGGGGGAGAGACTGTTTTTT.